The present T cell receptor (beta chain) was sequenced within a study of beta chain features in type 1 diabetes (dated by TCRdb to about 2018). For the wider study: Mean age, gender distribution, total cell number and subset yield did not differ between patients and healthy donors. The study compared the TCRB repertoires of sorted circulating CD4+ T cell subsets in recently diagnosed type 1 diabetes patients with those in matched healthy donors. A total of around 110,000,000 sorted cells were examined across all samples, and a strong correlation was observed between cell number per subset and RNA yield. Regulatory and stem cell-like memory subsets were obtained from only 8 patients and roughly 8 healthy donors, while naive and central memory subsets were obtained from all 30 or so donors. Summary of the overall study and its limitations: Because the HLA sub-analyses included only small numbers of individuals, any influence of HLA type on TCRB rearrangement was left unresolved. Because cDNA rather than genomic DNA was sequenced, highly expressing activated cells could have been over-represented, although no difference in activation and CD3 levels was found between groups. Shorter templates might have been favored by PCR, but patient and control samples were amplified and corrected together, so both groups would have been affected equally by any skew. A moderate but significant shortening of TCRB CDR3 length was observed in type 1 diabetes patients in all four CD4+ subsets. Fewer insertions and more nucleotide deletions at VDJ recombination sites were observed in patients with type 1 diabetes, implying thymic rearrangement abnormalities. Naive, central memory and regulatory TCRB repertoires appeared to be more similar among patients than among healthy donors.

Spanning cysteine to phenylalanine, the CDR3 consists of 16 amino acids. Only the CDR3 part of the read is kept: 48 bases, read in frame from the first base. The germline V gene provides CDR1 SGHVS and CDR2 FQNEAQ. Deletion took 1 base off V and 7 bases off J, with a span of 16 bases between the germline ends. Regarding this clone: Its antigen is currently not known. There are no base qualities to consult, and no much larger clone falls within one base.

Each donor gave one peripheral blood draw, roughly 110 mL on average, collected into heparinised tubes. A BD FACSAria II and a panel including CD45RO, CCR7, CD25, CD127, CD95 and CD27 were used to sort naive, central memory, regulatory and stem cell-like memory CD4+ T cells. Purity was above 95% for every sorted population. PBMCs were isolated right away by Lymphoprep density gradient centrifugation and were stained directly, without culture. Samples were stained and sorted in pairs, with one healthy donor and one patient per experiment, so that batch effects were minimized. The entire isolated RNA was reverse transcribed using the High Capacity cDNA Reverse Transcription Kit, and thus expressed TCRB transcripts were sequenced. Deep immunoSEQ sequencing was performed on naive, central memory and regulatory T cell samples, with an average of about 3.6 million total reads per sample. After sorted cells were lysed in RLT buffer, RNA was extracted with DNase-treated RNeasy Micro or Mini kits, with the choice depending on cell number. Each cell subset was processed on its own to prevent cross-contamination, while patient and healthy donor samples were processed together. The immunoSEQ multiplex PCR was used to amplify TCRB sequences from cDNA, yielding 87-bp fragments that span the CDR3 region. Sequencing of the amplicons was done on the Illumina HiSeq platform. Turning to the authors' computational methods: PCR bias was corrected computationally using synthetic template baselines, and reads within Hamming distance 2 were collapsed, with unmergeable singletons discarded. Reads were aligned against IMGT so that V, D and J genes, CDR3 length and insertions or deletions at six rearrangement sites could be assigned. Within each subset, clonotype counts were normalized to the number of sorted cells before true diversity and Gini coefficients were calculated with the tcR R package. Repertoire sharing was quantified using the overlap coefficient calculated on TCRB nucleotide sequences. Out-of-frame TCRB sequences from naive cells were analyzed as a proxy for the pre-selection repertoire. This is the immuneACCESS table as TCRdb keeps it, with only in-frame sequences that have V and J called. A part of the clones is gone; compared with another copy, unresolved V genes explain less than half, and the rest is unexplained. Clonal size and the V and J genes are those of that table, whereas D and trimming came from the DNA. The sample records about 260,000 clones, about a fifth of which are singletons. Clones ranked in the top ten supply 0.025% to 0.035% of the sample.

Rearrangement joined TRBV7-8 to TRBJ1-4, with no reliable assignment of the D segment. The clonotype was recovered from a middle-aged woman with type 1 diabetes. The sequencing input was naive CD4+ T cells from blood. Sample cell subset or site, as interpreted from the label and publication: true naive CD4+ T cells. The CDR3 protein: CASSLDPGEQTEKLFF. The bases are TGTGCCAGCAGCTTAGACCCGGGAGAGCAGACTGAAAAACTGTTTTTT.